Below are 29 T cell receptor beta chains sequenced from a single sample in a study of blood T cell repertoires in COVID-19. Generated by immunoSEQ multiplex PCR, the TCRdb table keeps only in-frame clones and is missing some. The repertoire holds around 100,000 clones, approximately 91% seen once, with roughly 5% in the top ten. Sequencing was done on a sample of peripheral blood. These receptors all stem from a man aged 55-75 years with COVID-19, enrolled during active disease.

This chain links TRBV5-1 with TRBJ1-1; perhaps TRBD1 as D (5 bases). This CDR3 spans 13 amino acids. V was cut by 3 bases and J by 3 bases, with 9 bases left in between. Germline V lookup: CDR1 SGHRS, CDR2 YFSETQ. The chain's CDR3 is CASSSRVDTEAFF. CDR3 nucleotides: TGCGCCAGCAGCTCCAGGGTGGACACTGAAGCTTTCTTT. Full variable domain (outside the CDR3, taken from reference TRBV5-1 and TRBJ1-1): KAGVTQTPRYLIKTRGQQVTLSCSPISGHRSVSWYQQTPGQGLQFLFEYFSETQRNKGNFPGRFSGRQFSNSRSEMNVSTLELGDSALYLCASSSRVDTEAFFGQGTRLTVV.

Here the CDR3 DNA reads TGTGCCAGCAGTTACTCGTTTGCGGATCAGCCCCAGCATTTT. Translated: CASSYSFADQPQHF. The rearrangement links TRBV6-8 to TRBJ1-5; D is ambiguous. This CDR3 has 14 amino acids. The ends were cut back, 0 bases at V and 5 bases at J, with 8 bases in the middle. Germline V lookup: CDR1 MNHGY, CDR2 SAAAGT.

This clone was seen only once. The V and J genes are TRBV6-2 or TRBV6-3 and TRBJ1-1, with 9 bases lining up with TRBD1. The CDR3 is 17 residues long. With 4 bases clipped from V and 0 bases from J, the junction kept 9 bases outside the gene matches. Germline CDR1 and CDR2: MNHEY and SVGEGT. CDR3 in amino acids: CASSWGQGYSLNTEAFF. The CDR3 region has the DNA TGTGCCAGCAGTTGGGGACAGGGTTACTCTTTGAACACTGAAGCTTTCTTT.

About this clone itself: In the same sample, other DNA sequences code for this CDR3. The CDR3 nucleotides read TGTGCCAGCAGCGGGACAGGGAGCACAGATACGCAGTATTTT. Its translation: CASSGTGSTDTQYF. V usage is TRBV7-9 and J usage is TRBJ2-3; 9 bases fit TRBD1. Trimming at V came to 5 bases and at J to 0 bases, leaving 0 bases not matched to a gene. Looked up from germline, CDR1 is SEHNR and CDR2 is FQNEAQ (reference sequence). The CDR3 has 14 residues. Drawing the rest from reference TRBV7-9 and TRBJ2-3, the complete variable domain is DTGVSQNPRHKITKRGQNVTFRCDPISEHNRLYWYRQTLGQGPEFLTYFQNEAQLEKSRLLSDRFSAERPKGSFSTLEIQRTEQGDSAMYLCASSGTGSTDTQYFGPGTRLTVL.

In its sample, this clone ranks as medium-sized. This rearrangement joins TRBV4-2 to TRBJ2-5; D remains unclear. Germline-derived CDR1 and CDR2 are LGHNA and YNFKEQ. V lost 0 bases and J lost 5, with 7 bases in between. CDR3 size: 13 residues. Written as DNA, the CDR3 is TGTGCCAGCAGCCAAGATAGAATGGAGACCCAGTACTTC. It is translated as CASSQDRMETQYF.

CDR3 coding DNA: TGTGCCACCCAACAGCGGGAGAAGCCAGAGACCCAGTACTTC. This translates into CATQQREKPETQYF. The rearrangement uses TRBV15 and TRBJ2-5; 8 positions match TRBD2. V lost 8 bases to trimming and J lost 4 bases; unmatched junction nucleotides: 9. The germline V gene has CDR1 LNHNV and CDR2 YYDKDF (reference sequence). This CDR3 contains 14 residues.

V is TRBV24-1 and J is TRBJ2-3; 10 bases are shared with TRBD1. Germline lookup yields CDR1 KGHDR and CDR2 SFDVKD. V lost 12 bases to trimming and J lost 4 bases; unmatched junction nucleotides: 6. CDR3 length: 13 amino acids. The CDR3 coding sequence is TGTGCCGCGACAGGGGGCGAAGCAGATACGCAGTATTTT. Translating gives CAATGGEADTQYF.

J is TRBJ1-2 and V is TRBV5-4; possibly TRBD1 for D (6 bases). This CDR3 comprises 13 residues. Germline assignment: CDR1 SGHNT and CDR2 YYREEE (reference sequence). V was clipped by 0 bases and J by 4 bases, with 7 bases between them. The CDR3 here is CASSLEGVYGYTF. The CDR3 DNA reads as TGTGCCAGCAGCTTGGAGGGGGTCTATGGCTACACCTTC.

This clone came up a few times. This chain connects TRBV7-2 to TRBJ1-2; D not certain. The length of the CDR3 is 9 residues. Germline CDR1 SGHTA, CDR2 FQGNSA. V lost 7 bases to trimming and J lost 8 bases, with 5 bases between them. Here the CDR3 DNA reads TGTGCCAGCAACCAGGGCTACACCTTC. This translates into CASNQGYTF.

The chain recombines TRBV6-5 with TRBJ1-1, with a weak D call TRBD1 (6 bases). V was shortened by 0 bases and J by 3 bases, with 11 bases between the two germline ends. This CDR3 region has 15 residues. CDR1 and CDR2 from the germline V gene are MNHEY and SVGAGI. The chain's CDR3 is CASSYSGATYTEAFF. DNA for the CDR3: TGTGCCAGCAGTTACTCGGGGGCCACTTACACTGAAGCTTTCTTT.

The chain links TRBV5-4 to TRBJ1-2, with 7 positions matching TRBD1. J gave up 4 bases and V 5 bases, and 5 bases lay outside the gene matches. The germline V gene encodes CDR1 SGHNT and CDR2 YYREEE (reference sequence). This CDR3 spans 13 amino acids. In DNA form, the CDR3 reads TGTGCCAGCAGTTTACAGGGGTCCTATGGCTACACCTTC. Translated: CASSLQGSYGYTF.

CDR3 loop: CASSANTDTEAFF. The CDR3 coding sequence is TGTGCCAGCAGCGCAAACACAGACACTGAAGCTTTCTTT. J is TRBJ1-1 and V is TRBV11-2; D is unresolved. The V and J ends lost 5 bases and 3 bases respectively, with 10 bases between them. The CDR3 length is 13 residues. Germline CDR1 is SGHAT and CDR2 is FQNNGV.

The chain joins TRBV4-3 to TRBJ1-5, with TRBD1 matching over 8 bases. The CDR3 runs 18 residues. Unmatched junction bases numbered 12, after V lost 3 bases and J lost 2 bases. Per the germline V gene, CDR1 is LGHNA and CDR2 is YSLEER. The CDR3 here is CASSQTSGGAGRNQPQHF. DNA for the CDR3: TGCGCCAGCAGCCAGACCTCAGGGGGCGCGGGGCGCAATCAGCCCCAGCATTTT.

J is TRBJ2-7 and V is TRBV5-4; 10 nucleotides line up with TRBD2. Losses at the gene ends were 3 bases for V and 3 bases for J; bases not matched to a gene: 12. Germline V CDR1 and CDR2: SGHNT, YYREEE (reference sequence). The CDR3 has 17 residues. The CDR3 reads CASSSGQSAGGIYEQYF. As DNA, the CDR3 is TGTGCCAGCAGCTCCGGACAGTCAGCGGGAGGGATCTACGAGCAGTACTTC.

There are a few counts of this clone. Written as DNA, the CDR3 is TGTGCCAGCAGCTTCCGGGACAGCTCCTACGAGCAGTACTTC. This codes for CASSFRDSSYEQYF. The chain links TRBV11-3 to TRBJ2-7, with 7 bases fitting TRBD1. Germline V lookup: CDR1 SGHNT, CDR2 YENEEA. Trimming removed 3 bases from V and 0 bases from J; junction bases left unmatched: 2. The CDR3 length is 14 residues.

The CDR3, as DNA: TGTGCCAGCAGCCCGGGGTTGGGACGGGGGAGCTCAGGCTACACCTTC. As protein: CASSPGLGRGSSGYTF. The chain links TRBV27 to TRBJ1-2; TRBD1 is a possible D gene (5 bases). This CDR3 comprises 16 residues. Per the germline V gene, CDR1 is MNHEY and CDR2 is SMNVEV (reference sequence). Trimming took off 6 bases at V and 8 bases at J, with 25 bases between the two ends.

The chain uses TRBV5-4 and TRBJ1-5; 8 bases are shared with TRBD1. There are 15 residues in the CDR3. V lost 4 bases to trimming and J lost 0 bases; unmatched junction nucleotides: 3. Per the germline V gene, CDR1 is SGHNT and CDR2 is YYREEE (reference sequence). The CDR3, as DNA: TGTGCCAGCAGCCTGGACAGGGATAGCAATCAGCCCCAGCATTTT. It codes for CASSLDRDSNQPQHF.

The chain links TRBV5-1 to TRBJ1-2; 11 nucleotides match TRBD1. V shed 0 bases, J shed 5 bases, and the junction held 6 bases outside the gene matches. Per germline, CDR1 SGHRS and CDR2 YFSETQ. The CDR3 is 16 residues long. For the CDR3, the DNA is TGCGCCAGCAGCTTGGGAGGGACAGGGGGATTGTATGGCTACACCTTC. Amino acid sequence: CASSLGGTGGLYGYTF.

V is TRBV6-2 or TRBV6-3 and J is TRBJ2-1, with 14 positions matching TRBD2. This CDR3 has 18 amino acids. Germline CDR1 and CDR2: MNHEY and SVGEGT. With V trimmed by 6 bases and J by 2 bases, 9 bases remained unmatched. This chain's CDR3 is CASSRHRLAGGTYNEQFF. For the CDR3, the DNA is TGTGCCAGCAGCCGCCATAGACTAGCGGGAGGGACCTACAATGAGCAGTTCTTC.

The J gene is TRBJ1-2, the V gene TRBV5-4; the match to TRBD1 covers 7 bases. Per germline, CDR1 SGHNT and CDR2 YYREEE (reference sequence). This CDR3 has 15 amino acids. V gave up 4 bases and J gave up 4 bases; unmatched junction bases: 10. CDR3 loop: CASSAGTAKGYGYTF. The CDR3 DNA reads as TGTGCCAGCAGCGCCGGGACAGCAAAGGGCTATGGCTACACCTTC.

The J gene is TRBJ2-5, the V gene TRBV30; tentatively, D is TRBD1 (6 bases). The V gene's germline CDR1 is GTSNPN and CDR2 SVGIG (reference sequence). V gave up 5 bases and J gave up 4 bases, with 11 bases separating them. The CDR3 covers 12 residues. The CDR3 DNA reads TGTGCCTGGGCAACAGGGTCAGAGACCCAGTACTTC. Translated: CAWATGSETQYF.

The sample holds one count of this clone. The chain couples TRBV6-6 to TRBJ2-7; TRBD1 matches at 7 bases. Germline CDR1 MNHNY, CDR2 SVGAGI (reference sequence). The CDR3 has 13 residues. The trim removed 7 bases at V and 5 bases at J, leaving 8 bases unmatched. CDR3 protein: CASTLQGTNEQYF. CDR3 sequence (DNA): TGTGCCAGCACCTTACAGGGGACGAACGAGCAGTACTTC.

The V call is TRBV6-1, the J call TRBJ2-7; D might be TRBD2 (5 bases). Looked up from germline, CDR1 is MNHNS and CDR2 is SASEGT. This CDR3 has 15 amino acids. The V end lost 3 bases, the J end lost 0 bases, and 12 bases lay between the germline ends. The CDR3 spells CASSDIRGFSYEQYF. DNA of the CDR3: TGTGCCAGCAGTGATATCCGGGGATTCTCCTACGAGCAGTACTTC.

The rearrangement uses TRBV10-3 and TRBJ1-1, with a possible D match to TRBD1 (6 bases). This CDR3 has 13 amino acids. V was pared by 5 bases and J by 4 bases, with 11 bases between. The germline gives CDR1 ENHRY, CDR2 SYGVKD. In DNA, the CDR3 is TGTGCCATCAGTCTGGGAGGGGGCACTGAAGCTTTCTTT. It encodes CAISLGGGTEAFF.

The chain recombines TRBV7-6 with TRBJ2-5, with D tentatively TRBD1 (5 bases). Germline V gives CDR1 SGHVS, CDR2 FNYEAQ. The CDR3 is 17 amino acids. V lost 2 bases to trimming and J lost 5 bases, with 21 bases between them. The CDR3 sequence: CASSLSVPDRPGETQYF. The CDR3 bases are TGTGCCAGCAGCTTATCGGTCCCGGACCGCCCAGGGGAGACCCAGTACTTC.

The V gene is TRBV9, the J gene TRBJ1-5; weak D call: TRBD1 (5 bases). The CDR3 is 14 amino acids. Per germline, CDR1 SGDLS and CDR2 YYNGEE. V lost 4 bases, J lost 0 bases, and 8 bases lay in between. Here the CDR3 DNA reads TGTGCCAGCAGCACCGACAGTAGCAATCAGCCCCAGCATTTT. Protein product: CASSTDSSNQPQHF.

The V call is TRBV11-2, the J call TRBJ2-7; weak D call: TRBD1 (5 bases). The CDR3 is made up of 11 amino acids. The germline gives CDR1 SGHAT, CDR2 FQNNGV. V shed 8 bases and J shed 6 bases, with 11 bases lying between them. In nucleotides, the CDR3 is TGTGCCAGCTCAGGGATTTTCGAGCAGTACTTC. It yields the protein CASSGIFEQYF.

V gene TRBV2 combines with J gene TRBJ2-1; 8 nucleotides match TRBD2. Losses at the gene ends were 4 bases for V and 8 bases for J; bases not matched to a gene: 4. Per the germline V gene, CDR1 is SNHLY and CDR2 is FYNNEI. The CDR3 is made up of 13 amino acids. CDR3 bases: TGTGCCAGCAGTGCACTAGCGGAGGATGAGCAGTTCTTC. The encoded protein is CASSALAEDEQFF. The whole variable domain, filled in from reference TRBV2 and TRBJ2-1, reads EPEVTQTPSHQVTQMGQEVILRCVPISNHLYFYWYRQILGQKVEFLVSFYNNEISEKSEIFDDQFSVERPDGSNFTLKIRSTKLEDSAMYFCASSALAEDEQFFGPGTRLTVL.

CDR3 bases: TGCGCCAGCAGCCAAGGCCCCTCGGGGGACGGTGGCTACACCTTC. Translation: CASSQGPSGDGGYTF. The rearrangement joins TRBV4-3 to TRBJ1-2; D is possibly TRBD1 (5 bases). V was trimmed by 1 base and J by 7 bases, leaving 16 bases between them. This CDR3 is built from 15 residues. The V gene's germline CDR1 is LGHNA and CDR2 YSLEER.